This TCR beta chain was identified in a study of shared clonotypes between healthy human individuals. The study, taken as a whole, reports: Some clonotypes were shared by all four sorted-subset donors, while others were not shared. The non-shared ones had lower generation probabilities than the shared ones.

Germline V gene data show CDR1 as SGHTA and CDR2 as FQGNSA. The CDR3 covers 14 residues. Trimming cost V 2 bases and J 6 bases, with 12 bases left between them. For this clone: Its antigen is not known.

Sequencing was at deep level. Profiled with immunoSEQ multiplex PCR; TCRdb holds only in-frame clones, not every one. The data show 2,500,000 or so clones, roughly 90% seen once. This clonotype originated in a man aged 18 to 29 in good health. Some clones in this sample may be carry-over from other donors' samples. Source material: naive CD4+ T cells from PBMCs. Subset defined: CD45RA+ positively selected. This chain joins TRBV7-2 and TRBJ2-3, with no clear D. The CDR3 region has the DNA TGTGCCAGCAGCTTATTGTACCCTGGGGATACGCAGTATTTT. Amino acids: CASSLLYPGDTQYF. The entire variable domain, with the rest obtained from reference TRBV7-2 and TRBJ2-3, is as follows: GAGVSQSPSNKVTEKGKDVELRCDPISGHTALYWYRQSLGQGLEFLIYFQGNSAPDKSGLPSDRFSAERTGGSVSTLTIQRTQQEDSAVYLCASSLLYPGDTQYFGPGTRLTVL.